The 11 T cell receptor beta chains given below trace back to one sample, sequenced in a study of blood T cell repertoires in COVID-19. Generated by immunoSEQ multiplex PCR, the TCRdb table keeps only in-frame clones and is missing some. The table has about 39,000 clones, approximately 85% seen once. Sequenced material: peripheral blood. The source of these receptors is a man aged 60 to 75 with acute or convalescent COVID-19.

The chain couples TRBV30 to TRBJ2-1; 8 nucleotides align to TRBD2. V gave up 2 bases and J gave up 4 bases; unmatched junction bases: 7. CDR3 length: 15 residues. Per the germline V gene, CDR1 is GTSNPN and CDR2 is SVGIG (reference sequence). The CDR3 loop is CAWSFPSGRYNEQFF. In DNA form, the CDR3 reads TGTGCCTGGAGTTTCCCTAGCGGGCGGTACAATGAGCAGTTCTTC.

This chain links TRBV6-5 with TRBJ1-1, with unresolved D. Trimming took 6 bases from V and 2 from J, leaving 16 bases between them. Germline values: CDR1 MNHEY, CDR2 SVGAGI. The CDR3 loop spans 15 amino acids. For the CDR3, the DNA is TGTGCCAGCAGCCCGTGGAGCCCCAGCAACACTGAAGCTTTCTTT. Translating gives CASSPWSPSNTEAFF.

V and J are TRBV7-2 and TRBJ1-5; 7 positions match TRBD1. Germline trimming cut 5 bases from V and 5 bases from J; bases unmatched to any gene: 3. CDR1 is SGHTA, CDR2 FQGNSA, per germline. The CDR3 covers 13 residues. This CDR3 is CASSVDRDQPQHF. CDR3 coding DNA: TGTGCCAGCAGCGTTGACAGGGATCAGCCCCAGCATTTT. Drawing the rest from reference TRBV7-2 and TRBJ1-5, the complete variable domain is GAGVSQSPSNKVTEKGKDVELRCDPISGHTALYWYRQSLGQGLEFLIYFQGNSAPDKSGLPSDRFSAERTGGSVSTLTIQRTQQEDSAVYLCASSVDRDQPQHFGDGTRLSIL.

This clone occurred once. The CDR3 region has the DNA TGTGCCAGTCGAGACAGGTTCTCTGAAGCTTTCTTT. Residues: CASRDRFSEAFF. V gene TRBV19 combines with J gene TRBJ1-1; weak D call: TRBD1 (6 bases). Germline CDR1 is LNHDA and CDR2 is SQIVND (reference sequence). The V and J ends lost 8 bases and 6 bases respectively, with 13 bases between them. The CDR3 is 12 amino acids. Complete variable domain (other parts from reference TRBV19 and TRBJ1-1): DGGITQSPKYLFRKEGQNVTLSCEQNLNHDAMYWYRQDPGQGLRLIYYSQIVNDFQKGDIAEGYSVSREKKESFPLTVTSAQKNPTAFYLCASRDRFSEAFFGQGTRLTVV.

This clone has just a few counts. This sequence joins TRBV7-2 and TRBJ1-3; D perhaps matches TRBD1 (5 bases). The germline CDR1 and CDR2 sequences are SGHTA and FQGNSA. The CDR3 consists of 16 residues. The V and J ends lost 2 bases and 3 bases respectively, with 14 bases between them. The CDR3 coding sequence is TGTGCCAGCAGCTTATCGGGCAGGGCAAGTGGAAACACCATATATTTT. Translated, it gives CASSLSGRASGNTIYF.

V is TRBV28 and J is TRBJ2-7; TRBD2 matches 10 bases. The CDR3 spans 15 residues. J lost 5 bases, V lost 6 bases, and 10 bases had no gene match. The germline V gene has CDR1 MDHEN and CDR2 SYDVKM. The CDR3, as DNA: TGTGCCAGCAGCAAACTAGCGGGAAATATACACGAGCAGTACTTC. Protein sequence: CASSKLAGNIHEQYF.

The chain recombines TRBV23-1 with TRBJ2-5, with 7 bases matching TRBD2. TRBV23-1 is classed as an ORF, of uncertain function. The CDR3 is 15 amino acids. Trimming took 3 bases from V and 4 from J; bases not matched to a gene: 8. Here the CDR3 DNA reads TGCGCCAGCAGTCATCAAACCTCTAGCGGAGAGACCCAGTACTTC. The encoded protein is CASSHQTSSGETQYF.

This rearrangement joins TRBV30 to TRBJ2-7, with 9 bases fitting TRBD1. The CDR3 spans 15 residues. Germline CDR1 and CDR2: GTSNPN and SVGIG (reference sequence). V gave up 3 bases and J gave up 2 bases; unmatched junction bases: 8. CDR3 nucleotide sequence: TGTGCCTGGAGCCCAGGACAGGGGATCCCCTACGAGCAGTACTTC. This encodes CAWSPGQGIPYEQYF.

This clone was counted once. This sequence joins TRBV21-1 and TRBJ2-3; the table's D call, TRBD2, has no DNA check behind it. TRBV21-1 has pseudogene status. The CDR3 length is 21 residues. CDR3 in amino acids: CASSREGTGTSGSRGTDTQYF. The DNA for the CDR3 is TGTGCCAGCAGCAGGGAGGGGACAGGGACTAGCGGGAGTCGGGGCACAGATACGCAGTATTTT.

The J gene is TRBJ2-2, the V gene TRBV10-3; D uncertain. Germline V CDR1 and CDR2: ENHRY, SYGVKD. V lost 7 bases and J lost 4, with 4 bases in between. This CDR3 has 11 amino acids. The DNA of the CDR3 is TGTGCCATCACCTCCACCGGGGAGCTGTTTTTT. This encodes CAITSTGELFF.

The table lists this clone with a few counts. The CDR3, as DNA: TGTGCCAGCAGCTTGGATAGGGGCCAAGAGACCCAGTACTTC. Amino acids: CASSLDRGQETQYF. The chain joins TRBV5-4 to TRBJ2-5; D possibly corresponds to TRBD1 (5 bases). The V end lost 0 bases, the J end lost 1 base, and 7 bases lay between the germline ends. The CDR3 consists of 14 residues. The germline V gene has CDR1 SGHNT and CDR2 YYREEE (reference sequence). The full variable domain, in which reference TRBV5-4 and TRBJ2-5 provide the parts outside the CDR3, is ETGVTQSPTHLIKTRGQQVTLRCSSQSGHNTVSWYQQALGQGPQFIFQYYREEENGRGNFPPRFSGLQFPNYSSELNVNALELDDSALYLCASSLDRGQETQYFGPGTRLLVL.